This T cell receptor (beta chain) was recovered during a study of response to subunit inactivated influenza vaccine. One entry per CDR3 protein, called by TCRdb with MiXCR from the RT-PCR reads. This sample has some 800,000 distinct CDR3 sequences, with 21% found just once. There are a few counts of this clonotype. Its antigen is not identified. General observations from the study: Authors suggested seasonal influenza vaccinations each recruit few new T cells.

The receptor comes from a man over 45 who received an inactivated influenza vaccine. The sample was PBMCs from blood, taken roughly 5 days after vaccination.

The CDR3 loop reads CSARDVGQGAADTQYF. CDR3 in DNA: TGCAGTGCTAGAGATGTGGGACAGGGGGCCGCAGATACGCAGTATTTT. This chain uses TRBV20-1 with TRBJ2-3, with 12 bases identical to TRBD1. Trimming took 0 bases from V and 4 from J; bases not matched to a gene: 5. The germline CDR1 and CDR2 sequences are DFQATT and SNEGSKA (reference sequence). The length of the CDR3 is 16 residues.